This passage covers 20 T cell receptor beta chains from one sample sequenced in a study of chemoradiotherapy in HPV16-positive cancers. TCRdb's table, derived via immunoSEQ multiplex PCR, lists solely in-frame clones and lacks some. The sample shows about 12,000 clones, around 87% of them seen only once. Source: blood, taken from a patient who underwent chemoradiotherapy. The receptors derive from a human donor with HPV-associated anogenital cancer.

This rearrangement joins TRBV30 to TRBJ2-3; 9 nucleotides align to TRBD1. Germline V gene lookup returns CDR1 GTSNPN and CDR2 SVGIG (reference sequence). V lost 5 bases, J lost 4 bases, and 10 bases stayed unmatched. The length of the CDR3 is 15 residues. CDR3 sequence reads: CAWSTGGLVADTQYF. For the CDR3, the DNA is TGTGCCTGGTCGACAGGGGGATTAGTAGCAGATACGCAGTATTTT.

The V and J genes are TRBV19 and TRBJ2-1; 8 bases are a match to TRBD2. The V gene's germline CDR1 is LNHDA and CDR2 SQIVND (reference sequence). The V gene end was trimmed by 4 bases and the J gene end by 7 bases; junction bases not matched to a gene: 12. This CDR3 contains 16 residues. The CDR3 region has the DNA TGTGCCAGTAGTACCAGTTCGGGGGGGGCCCGTAATGAGCAGTTCTTC. Its protein is CASSTSSGGARNEQFF.

The V gene is TRBV6-6, the J gene TRBJ1-1, with D maybe TRBD1 (6 bases). CDR1 MNHNY and CDR2 SVGAGI come from the germline V gene (reference sequence). The CDR3 has 16 amino acids. Between the trimmed V and J ends, which lost 6 bases and 2 bases, there was a span of 19 bases. The DNA of the CDR3 is TGTGCCAGCAGCCAAATTTCCGGGACAAAAAACACTGAAGCTTTCTTT. This translates into CASSQISGTKNTEAFF.

This chain links TRBV6-5 with TRBJ1-2; D is unresolved. The germline V gene has CDR1 MNHEY and CDR2 SVGAGI. The ends were cut back, 0 bases at V and 5 bases at J, with 7 bases in the middle. This CDR3 has 13 amino acids. Here the CDR3 reads CASSYSWGYGYTF. In DNA form, the CDR3 reads TGTGCCAGCAGTTACTCTTGGGGTTATGGCTACACCTTC.

This clone was detected once. The V call is TRBV6-6, the J call TRBJ2-1, with 11 bases that match TRBD1. V was clipped by 6 bases and J by 5 bases; unmatched bases: 6. The CDR3 length is 15 residues. The germline V gene encodes CDR1 MNHNY and CDR2 SVGAGI (reference sequence). The CDR3 protein is CASRRTGGADNEQFF. As DNA, the CDR3 is TGTGCCAGCAGAAGGACAGGGGGCGCCGACAATGAGCAGTTCTTC.

The chain's CDR3 is CASSHGRSKETQYF. The CDR3 DNA sequence: TGCGCCAGCAGCCACGGACGGTCTAAAGAGACCCAGTACTTC. The chain is built from TRBV4-1 and TRBJ2-5; D is undetermined. V lost 3 bases to trimming and J lost 3 bases, with 11 bases between them. Germline V CDR1 and CDR2: MGHRA, YSYEKL. This CDR3 has 14 amino acids.

This clone has a single count. The chain couples TRBV7-9 to TRBJ2-3, with D tentatively TRBD1 or TRBD2 (5 bases each). This CDR3 contains 14 residues. Per germline, CDR1 SEHNR and CDR2 FQNEAQ (reference sequence). Trimming removed 1 base from V and 1 base from J, with 6 bases in between. CDR3 sequence reads: CASSLVGGTDTQYF. The CDR3 nucleotides read TGTGCCAGCAGCTTAGTGGGGGGCACAGATACGCAGTATTTT.

The V call is TRBV28, the J call TRBJ2-7; TRBD1 agrees at 8 bases. The CDR3 totals 15 residues. V was clipped by 4 bases and J by 7 bases; unmatched bases: 12. CDR1 is MDHEN, CDR2 SYDVKM, per germline. As DNA, the CDR3 is TGTGCCAGCAGTTCCCACACAGGGGGGCGAAGAGAGCAGTACTTC. This translates into CASSSHTGGRREQYF.

This sequence joins TRBV10-3 and TRBJ2-5; 14 bases match TRBD2. This CDR3 region has 17 residues. Germline V gives CDR1 ENHRY, CDR2 SYGVKD. V was clipped by 6 bases and J by 5 bases; unmatched bases: 11. CDR3 nucleotide sequence: TGTGCCATCAGGGCCGGGACTAGCGGGGGTTTGGGCGAGACCCAGTACTTC. Encoded protein: CAIRAGTSGGLGETQYF.

The gene calls are TRBV7-3 and TRBJ2-2; 11 positions match TRBD2. J lost 2 bases, V lost 1 base, and 9 bases had no gene match. There are 19 residues in the CDR3. The V gene's germline CDR1 is SGHTA and CDR2 FQGTGA. CDR3 sequence reads: CASSLNSASGGTNTGELFF. CDR3 DNA: TGTGCCAGCAGCTTAAATTCGGCTAGCGGGGGGACAAACACCGGGGAGCTGTTTTTT. The full variable domain, with the rest looked up from reference TRBV7-3 and TRBJ2-2, is GAGVSQTPSNKVTEKGKYVELRCDPISGHTALYWYRQSLGQGPEFLIYFQGTGAADDSGLPNDRFFAVRPEGSVSTLKIQRTERGDSAVYLCASSLNSASGGTNTGELFFGEGSRLTVL.

The rearrangement joins TRBV7-2 to TRBJ2-3, with 8 nucleotides matching TRBD2. Trimming removed 5 bases from V and 0 bases from J; junction bases left unmatched: 7. Germline assignment: CDR1 SGHTA and CDR2 FQGNSA. The CDR3 consists of 16 residues. The CDR3 spells CASSPGGGLSTDTQYF. The CDR3 DNA is TGTGCCAGCAGCCCCGGGGGGGGCCTGAGCACAGATACGCAGTATTTT.

CDR3 bases: TGTGCCAGCAGGTCCCCATACACAAGCGGCAGGGGGCCCTCTTACGAGCAGTACTTC. Its protein is CASRSPYTSGRGPSYEQYF. The chain combines TRBV27 with TRBJ2-7, with 8 bases identical to TRBD1. Trimming cost V 6 bases and J 4 bases; bases outside gene matches: 23. The V gene's germline CDR1 is MNHEY and CDR2 SMNVEV (reference sequence). The CDR3 sequence is 19 residues long.

This chain connects TRBV7-2 to TRBJ2-7, with D possibly being TRBD1 or TRBD2 (5 bases each). This CDR3 region has 14 residues. Germline V CDR1 and CDR2: SGHTA, FQGNSA. Deletions cut 5 bases from V and 5 bases from J, with 16 bases between. CDR3 loop: CASSPGTLPDEQYF. CDR3 DNA: TGTGCCAGCAGCCCCGGGACCCTACCCGACGAGCAGTACTTC.

The chain joins TRBV2 to TRBJ2-4; 9 nucleotides line up with TRBD2. Germline V gene data show CDR1 as SNHLY and CDR2 as FYNNEI. The junction had 9 bases not matched to a gene; V was cut back by 1 base and J by 2 bases. The CDR3 is 18 residues long. The CDR3 DNA reads TGTGCCAGCAGTGAAGGGGGCGGGGGGGCCGGTCCCAAAAACATTCAGTACTTC. Translation: CASSEGGGGAGPKNIQYF.

The rearrangement uses TRBV6-1 and TRBJ2-3; D may be TRBD1 or TRBD2 (6 bases each). Trimming removed 3 bases from V and 6 bases from J, with 22 bases in between. Germline CDR1 MNHNS, CDR2 SASEGT. This CDR3 has 17 amino acids. The CDR3 nucleotides are TGTGCCAGCAGTGACAGAAGGGGGGATTTCTTCGGGGATACGCAGTATTTT. Its protein is CASSDRRGDFFGDTQYF.

The DNA for the CDR3 is TGCGCCAGCAGCTCGGACAGGGAAGCGGCCCAGTACTTC. Protein product: CASSSDREAAQYF. This rearrangement joins TRBV5-1 to TRBJ2-5, with 8 bases identical to TRBD1. The CDR3 runs to 13 residues. V gave up 3 bases and J gave up 9 bases; unmatched junction bases: 7. Germline V CDR1 and CDR2: SGHRS, YFSETQ.

The chain combines TRBV29-1 with TRBJ2-5, with D perhaps given as TRBD1 or TRBD2 (5 bases each). V gave up 6 bases and J gave up 5 bases, with 13 bases separating them. CDR3 length equals 12 residues. CDR1 and CDR2 from the germline V gene are SQVTM and ANQGSEA. DNA for the CDR3: TGCAGCGTGGGACCCCGGGTGGAGACCCAGTACTTC. Protein: CSVGPRVETQYF.

This chain uses TRBV7-6 with TRBJ2-3, with TRBD2 identical over 7 bases. The germline CDR1 and CDR2 sequences are SGHVS and FNYEAQ. This CDR3 comprises 16 residues. V shed 0 bases, J shed 2 bases, and the junction held 5 bases outside the gene matches. This CDR3 is CASSLAGGGATDTQYF. In DNA, the CDR3 is TGTGCCAGCAGCTTAGCTGGCGGGGGTGCCACAGATACGCAGTATTTT.

Notes on this clone: One end of the junction is discordant with germline, which a read error may explain. The same CDR3 arises from other DNA sequences in this sample as well. V is TRBV5-6 and J is TRBJ2-7; a weak D match, TRBD2 (5 bases). Germline CDR1 and CDR2: SGHDT and YYEEEE. The CDR3 contains 14 residues. The CDR3 bases are TGTGCTAGCAGCTTGGAGGTGGGTCTCTACGAGCAGTACTTC. This gives the protein CASSLEVGLYEQYF.

This chain joins TRBV27 and TRBJ1-1; D not certain. The germline gives CDR1 MNHEY, CDR2 SMNVEV (reference sequence). This CDR3 has 15 amino acids. V was trimmed by 3 bases and J by 0 bases, leaving 11 bases between them. CDR3 in amino acids: CASSFQTTMNTEAFF. CDR3 in DNA: TGTGCCAGCAGTTTTCAGACCACTATGAACACTGAAGCTTTCTTT.